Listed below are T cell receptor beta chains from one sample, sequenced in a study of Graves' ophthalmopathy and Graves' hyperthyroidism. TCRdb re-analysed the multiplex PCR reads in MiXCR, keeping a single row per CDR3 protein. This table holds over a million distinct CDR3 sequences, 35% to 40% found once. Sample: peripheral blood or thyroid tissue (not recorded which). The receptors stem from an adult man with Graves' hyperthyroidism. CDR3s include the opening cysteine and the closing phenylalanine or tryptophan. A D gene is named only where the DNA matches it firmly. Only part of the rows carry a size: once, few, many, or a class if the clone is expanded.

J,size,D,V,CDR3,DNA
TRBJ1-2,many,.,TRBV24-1,CATSDATGGYGYTF,TGTGCCACCAGTGATGCTACAGGAGGGTATGGCTACACCTTC
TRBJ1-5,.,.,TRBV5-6,CASSSIDGIKPQHF,TGTGCCAGCAGCTCGATTGATGGGATTAAGCCCCAGCATTTT
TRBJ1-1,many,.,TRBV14,CASSQATASNTEAFF,TGTGCCAGCAGCCAAGCTACAGCATCGAACACTGAAGCTTTCTTT
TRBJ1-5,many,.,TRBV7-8,CASSLMSWGNRNNQPQHF,TGTGCCAGCAGCTTAATGAGTTGGGGCAACCGGAACAATCAGCCCCAGCATTTT
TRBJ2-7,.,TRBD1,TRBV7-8,CASSGGTGEPYEQYF,TGTGCCAGCAGTGGAGGGACAGGGGAGCCCTACGAGCAGTACTTC
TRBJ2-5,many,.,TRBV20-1,CSATRTPNRETQYF,TGCAGTGCTACAAGGACTCCTAATCGGGAGACCCAGTACTTC
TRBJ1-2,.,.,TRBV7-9,CASSHSPRDTRDYGYTF,TGCGCCAGCAGCCACTCCCCCCGGGACACCAGGGACTATGGCTACACCTTC
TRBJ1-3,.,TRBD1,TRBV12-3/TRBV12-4,CASSQGTGTNWRGNTIYF,TGTGCCAGCAGTCAGGGGACAGGAACGAACTGGCGTGGAAACACCATATATTTT
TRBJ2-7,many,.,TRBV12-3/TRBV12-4,CASMARGEQYF,TGTGCCAGCATGGCCCGAGGAGAGCAGTACTTC
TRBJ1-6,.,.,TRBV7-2,CASSLTGKYNSPLHF,TGTGCCAGCAGCTTAACTGGGAAGTATAATTCACCCCTCCACTTT
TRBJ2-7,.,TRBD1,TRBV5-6,CASSYWDRSYEQYF,TGTGCCAGCAGCTACTGGGACAGATCATACGAGCAGTACTTC
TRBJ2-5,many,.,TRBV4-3,CASSQVWAVRETQYF,TGCGCCAGCAGCCAAGTATGGGCAGTGAGGGAGACCCAGTACTTC
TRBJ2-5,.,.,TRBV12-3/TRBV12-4,CASGWGKANQETQYF,TGTGCTAGTGGTTGGGGAAAGGCTAACCAAGAGACCCAGTACTTC
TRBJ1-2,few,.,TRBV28,CASSSQQGSYGYTF,TGTGCCAGCAGTTCCCAACAGGGTTCCTATGGCTACACCTTC
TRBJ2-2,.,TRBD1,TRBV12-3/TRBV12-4,CASSRGQGAVGELFF,TGTGCCAGCAGCCGTGGACAGGGGGCTGTCGGGGAGCTGTTTTTT